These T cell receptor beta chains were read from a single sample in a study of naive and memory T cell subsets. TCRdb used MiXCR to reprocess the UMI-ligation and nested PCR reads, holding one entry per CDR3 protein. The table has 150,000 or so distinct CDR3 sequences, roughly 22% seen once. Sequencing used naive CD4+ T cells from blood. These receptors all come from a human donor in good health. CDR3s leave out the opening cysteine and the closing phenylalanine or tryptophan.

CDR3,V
ASSRGNTEAF,TRBV27
ASSLWASGSYEQY,TRBV5-1
ASSPRGRLIVGEQF,TRBV28
ASSSQGNGELF,TRBV7-3
ATSRDYTDTQY,TRBV15
ASSFTGSFNYGYT,TRBV7-2
ASSRQGSGFEETQY,TRBV6-1
ASSRDSVEPQH,TRBV25-1
ASSFQATIYNEQF,TRBV12-3/TRBV12-4
ASSVGPLVSEGTEAF,TRBV9
ASGTSGSTYNEQF,TRBV4-3
ASSYLGAQPYEQY,TRBV6-5
AWSRSGIQY,TRBV30
ASSPAPQASIGEQF,TRBV5-6
ASSQVSSGTEIYEQY,TRBV4-3
ASSRLGGSEAF,TRBV28
ASSLARDSISGANVLT,TRBV7-9
ASSYGQPTYEQY,TRBV6-2/TRBV6-3
SARDVTSGRRNEQF,TRBV20-1
AWKGYTDTQY,TRBV30
ASRGELTDTQY,TRBV2
ASSLPGNKNIQY,TRBV5-1
ASSVNPGYEQY,TRBV28
ASSVGINLRGSTYEQY,TRBV9
ASSYGTSTESTDTQY,TRBV5-1
SVIKEGEKQF,TRBV29-1
SARHQTNYGYT,TRBV20-1
ASSPRPGARTGELF,TRBV7-9
ASSPEVWGRTGPMAKNIQY,TRBV5-1
ASSLVSNTEAF,TRBV5-1
ASSPTRGQTQY,TRBV4-1
ASSLAGGQETQY,TRBV12-3/TRBV12-4
SVATGAWETQY,TRBV29-1
ASSGRDYRSTSTDTQY,TRBV19
ASSQDILRVQQF,TRBV4-3
AISATSGRTSYNEQF,TRBV10-3
ASTRDSTGELF,TRBV5-1
ASSRSGQRIDASPLH,TRBV4-1
ASSWSRETSGNTIY,TRBV6-5
ASSSRGQGAFTEAF,TRBV11-2
ASSFIGLKTPMNTEAF,TRBV11-2
ASSPTGFQETQY,TRBV5-5
ASSIPRGLVWGEQF,TRBV19
ATSRAERGGTEAF,TRBV15
SARFVGAYEQY,TRBV20-1
ASTDMNTEAF,TRBV6-2/TRBV6-3
ASSLTGPKEKLF,TRBV5-1
SARGGRAYNYGYT,TRBV20-1
SARTGTSVYEQY,TRBV20-1
ASSLQFREGGEQF,TRBV4-3
ASSLEIMGVSEQF,TRBV7-2
ATSDLQGGYT,TRBV24-1
ASSLGGSGRTDTQY,TRBV7-6
SEQGGATEAF,TRBV20-1
ASSGLQGAINEQF,TRBV14
ASSAQGRQPQH,TRBV12-3/TRBV12-4
ASSYSRPGTGKFPYGYT,TRBV6-5
SARAPSGTATGMNTEAF,TRBV20-1
AQEEVSEQF,TRBV30